This T cell receptor beta chain appears in the sequencing data of a study of T cells in Graves' hyperthyroidism and ophthalmopathy. Study-level background: Sampling of peripheral blood happened at initial diagnosis, prior to any treatment. General observations from the study: In validation, the model predicted ophthalmopathy. These predictions came a median 6.5 months before onset.

Researchers took RNA transcripts and amplified the TCR beta CDR3 regions from them. The HTBI set primed first-round TCR CDR3 RT-PCR. Via MiXCR, TCRdb re-called the multiplex PCR reads, giving one row per CDR3 protein. Of 300,000 to 400,000 distinct CDR3 sequences in the sample, roughly 14% were seen once. Germline V gene lookup returns CDR1 MDHEN and CDR2 SYDVKM. This CDR3 comprises 17 residues. The V end lost 3 bases, the J end lost 4 bases, and 18 bases lay between the germline ends. This clonotype appeared many times. Its antigen is still unknown. The clonotype comes from a young woman with Graves' hyperthyroidism. The sequenced sample consisted of blood. The chain carries TRBV28 and TRBJ1-4; no clear D gene. The CDR3 reads CASSFPTRSTNNEKLFF. The CDR3 DNA reads as TGTGCCAGCAGTTTCCCTACTCGGAGCACGAATAATGAAAAACTGTTTTTT.